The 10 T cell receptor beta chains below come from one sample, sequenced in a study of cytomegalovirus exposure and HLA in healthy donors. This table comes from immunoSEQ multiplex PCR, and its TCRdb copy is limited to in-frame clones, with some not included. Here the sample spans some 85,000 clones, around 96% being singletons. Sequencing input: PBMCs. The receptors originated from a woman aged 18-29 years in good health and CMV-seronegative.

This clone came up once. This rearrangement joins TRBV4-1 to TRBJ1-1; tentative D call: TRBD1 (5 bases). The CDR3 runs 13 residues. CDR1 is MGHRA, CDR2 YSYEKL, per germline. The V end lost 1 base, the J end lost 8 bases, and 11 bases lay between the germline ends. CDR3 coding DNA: TGCGCCAGCAGCCAAGGGCGGGGGTCAGAAGCTTTCTTT. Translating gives CASSQGRGSEAFF.

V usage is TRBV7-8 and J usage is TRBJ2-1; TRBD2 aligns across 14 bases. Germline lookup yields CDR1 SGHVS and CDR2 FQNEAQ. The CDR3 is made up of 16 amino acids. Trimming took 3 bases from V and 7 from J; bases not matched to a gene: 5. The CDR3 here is CASSFRLAGGPNEQFF. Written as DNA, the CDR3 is TGTGCCAGCAGCTTTAGACTAGCGGGAGGGCCTAATGAGCAGTTCTTC.

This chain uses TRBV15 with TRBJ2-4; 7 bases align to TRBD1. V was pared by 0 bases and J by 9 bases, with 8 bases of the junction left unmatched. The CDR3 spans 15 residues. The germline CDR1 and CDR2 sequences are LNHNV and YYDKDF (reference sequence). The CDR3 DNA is TGTGCCACCAGCAGAGATTTAAGTGCAGGGGGCATTCAGTACTTC. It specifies CATSRDLSAGGIQYF.

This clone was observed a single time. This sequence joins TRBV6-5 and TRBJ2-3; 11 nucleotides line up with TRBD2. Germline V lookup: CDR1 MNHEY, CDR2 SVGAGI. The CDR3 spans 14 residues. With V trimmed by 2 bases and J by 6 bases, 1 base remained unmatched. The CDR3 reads CASSYGTSGDTQYF. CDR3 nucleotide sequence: TGTGCCAGCAGTTACGGGACTAGCGGCGATACGCAGTATTTT.

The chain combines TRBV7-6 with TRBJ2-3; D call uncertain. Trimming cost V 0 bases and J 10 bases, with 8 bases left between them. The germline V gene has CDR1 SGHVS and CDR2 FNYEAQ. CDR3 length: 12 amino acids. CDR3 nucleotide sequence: TGTGCCAGCAGCTTAGCTAGCTGGGCGCAGTATTTT. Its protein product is CASSLASWAQYF.

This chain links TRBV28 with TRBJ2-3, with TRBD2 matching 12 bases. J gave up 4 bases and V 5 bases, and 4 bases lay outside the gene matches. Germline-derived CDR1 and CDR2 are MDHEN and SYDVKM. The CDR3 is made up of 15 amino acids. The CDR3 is CASSEGLAGSDTQYF. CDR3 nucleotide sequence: TGTGCCAGCAGTGAGGGACTAGCGGGCTCAGATACGCAGTATTTT.

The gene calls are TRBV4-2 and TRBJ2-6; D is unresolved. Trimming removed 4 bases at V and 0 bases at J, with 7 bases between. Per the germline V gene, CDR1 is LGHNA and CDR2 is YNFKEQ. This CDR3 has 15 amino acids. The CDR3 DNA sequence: TGTGCCAGCAGCCCACAAAACTCTGGGGCCAACGTCCTGACTTTC. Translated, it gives CASSPQNSGANVLTF.

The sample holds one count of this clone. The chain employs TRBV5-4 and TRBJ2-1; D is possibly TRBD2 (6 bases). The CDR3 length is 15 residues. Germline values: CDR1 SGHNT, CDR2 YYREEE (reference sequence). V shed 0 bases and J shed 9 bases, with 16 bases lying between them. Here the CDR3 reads CASSLDYRERGEQFF. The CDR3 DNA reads TGTGCCAGCAGCTTGGATTATCGGGAGAGGGGTGAGCAGTTCTTC.

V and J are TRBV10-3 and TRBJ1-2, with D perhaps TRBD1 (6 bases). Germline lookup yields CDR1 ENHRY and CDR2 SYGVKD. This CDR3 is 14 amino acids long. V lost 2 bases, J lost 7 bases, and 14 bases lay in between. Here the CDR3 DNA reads TGTGCCATCAGTGAGCTAGGGGGTTGGTCTGGCTACACCTTC. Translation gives CAISELGGWSGYTF.

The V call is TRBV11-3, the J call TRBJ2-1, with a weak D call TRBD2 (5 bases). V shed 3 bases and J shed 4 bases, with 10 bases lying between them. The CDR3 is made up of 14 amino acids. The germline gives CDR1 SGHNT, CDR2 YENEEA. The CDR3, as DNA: TGTGCCAGCAGCTTGCCGGGGTCTTACAATGAGCAGTTCTTC. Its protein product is CASSLPGSYNEQFF.